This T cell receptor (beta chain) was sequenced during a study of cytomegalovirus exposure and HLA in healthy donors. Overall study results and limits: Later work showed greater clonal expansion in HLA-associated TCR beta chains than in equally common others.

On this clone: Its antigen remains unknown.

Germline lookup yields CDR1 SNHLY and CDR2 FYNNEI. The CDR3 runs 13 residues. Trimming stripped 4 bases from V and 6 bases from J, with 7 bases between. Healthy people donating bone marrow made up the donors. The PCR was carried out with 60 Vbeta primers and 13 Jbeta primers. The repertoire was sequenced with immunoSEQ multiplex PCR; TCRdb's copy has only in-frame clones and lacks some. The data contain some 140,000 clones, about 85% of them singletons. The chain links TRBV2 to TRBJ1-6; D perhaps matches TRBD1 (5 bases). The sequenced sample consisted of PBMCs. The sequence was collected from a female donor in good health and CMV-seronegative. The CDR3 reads CASSGQPNSPLHF. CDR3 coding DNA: TGTGCCAGCAGTGGACAGCCTAATTCACCCCTCCACTTT.